These 11 T cell receptor beta chains were sequenced from one sample in a study of OX40 agonist ivuxolimab in advanced cancers. Sequencing was performed with immunoSEQ multiplex PCR; in TCRdb, only in-frame clones are kept and a portion is missing. Here the sample spans 20,000 to 25,000 clones, approximately 86% being singletons. This specimen was CD4+ or CD8+ T cells sorted from blood, taken in a trial of the OX40 agonist ivuxolimab. Source of these receptors: an adult with an advanced solid tumor such as melanoma, head and neck, liver or kidney cancer.

The gene calls are TRBV19 and TRBJ2-2, with 11 nucleotides matching TRBD2. This CDR3 is 14 amino acids long. V lost 6 bases and J lost 6; bases outside the gene matches: 3. CDR1 is LNHDA, CDR2 SQIVND, per germline (reference sequence). The CDR3 DNA is TGTGCCAGTAGATTAGCGGGAGGGTCCGGGGAGCTGTTTTTT. This sequence encodes CASRLAGGSGELFF.

This chain links TRBV28 with TRBJ1-4; 7 nucleotides align to TRBD1. The V gene's germline CDR1 is MDHEN and CDR2 SYDVKM. The length of the CDR3 is 15 residues. The junction had 7 bases not matched to a gene; V was cut back by 6 bases and J by 3 bases. The CDR3: CASRPGTVANEKLFF. The CDR3 bases are TGTGCCAGCAGGCCCGGGACAGTAGCTAATGAAAAACTGTTTTTT.

The chain is built from TRBV18 and TRBJ1-5; D not resolved. Trimming left V 0 bases short and J 7 bases short, with 16 bases between. CDR1 is KGHSH and CDR2 is LQKENI in the germline V gene. This CDR3 contains 16 residues. The CDR3 region is CASSPPAQIRRQPQHF. CDR3 sequence (DNA): TGTGCCAGCTCACCACCGGCACAGATTCGGAGGCAGCCCCAGCATTTT. Full variable domain (outside the CDR3, taken from reference TRBV18 and TRBJ1-5): NAGVMQNPRHLVRRRGQEARLRCSPMKGHSHVYWYRQLPEEGLKFMVYLQKENIIDESGMPKERFSAEFPKEGPSILRIQQVVRGDSAAYFCASSPPAQIRRQPQHFGDGTRLSIL.

The V and J genes are TRBV7-3 and TRBJ2-1; D not certain. The germline V gene encodes CDR1 SGHTA and CDR2 FQGTGA. The CDR3 spans 14 residues. Trimming pared 2 bases from V and 7 bases from J, leaving 12 bases between. For the CDR3, the DNA is TGTGCCAGCAGCTTAGAGGACGTATGGAATGAGCAGTTCTTC. It codes for CASSLEDVWNEQFF.

This clone was seen once. This chain uses TRBV7-9 with TRBJ2-1; D might be TRBD2 (6 bases). Germline CDR1 is SEHNR and CDR2 is FQNEAQ (reference sequence). Deletions cut 2 bases from V and 4 bases from J, with 24 bases between. The length of the CDR3 is 19 residues. Written as DNA, the CDR3 is TGTGCCAGCAGCTTATTAACTAGCAGCCGGGCGGTACGTTACAATGAGCAGTTCTTC. Protein: CASSLLTSSRAVRYNEQFF.

The rearrangement joins TRBV4-2 to TRBJ2-3; no clear D. Germline CDR1 is LGHNA and CDR2 is YNFKEQ. The CDR3 totals 14 residues. V dropped 0 bases and J dropped 3 bases, with 7 bases sitting between them. CDR3 nucleotide sequence: TGTGCCAGCAGCCAAGATCGGGTGACAGATACGCAGTATTTT. Its translation: CASSQDRVTDTQYF.

About this clone: A junction end diverges from the germline sequence, so it may reflect a read error. The chain recombines TRBV7-7 with TRBJ2-3; D might be TRBD2 (6 bases). CDR3 length: 14 residues. In germline, CDR1 is SSHAT, CDR2 FNYEAQ (reference sequence). CDR3 amino acids: CASSPSGYPDTQYF. Here the CDR3 DNA reads TGTGCTAGCAGCCCAAGCGGGTACCCAGATACGCAGTATTTT.

The rearrangement links TRBV5-1 to TRBJ2-3; either TRBD1 or TRBD2 may supply D (5 bases each). Germline V gene sequence: CDR1 SGHRS, CDR2 YFSETQ. Deletions cut 5 bases from V and 0 bases from J, with 10 bases between. This CDR3 contains 14 residues. CDR3 in amino acids: CASRGDASTDTQYF. CDR3 nucleotide sequence: TGCGCCAGCAGGGGGGATGCTAGCACAGATACGCAGTATTTT.

This clone has just a few counts. The rearrangement uses TRBV21-1 and TRBJ2-4. TRBV21-1 is tagged as a pseudogene. The CDR3 spans 15 residues. CDR3 nucleotides: TGTGCCAGCAGCAAAGGTAACGTAGCCAAAAACATTCAGTACTTC. Residues: CASSKGNVAKNIQYF.

The chain recombines TRBV15 with TRBJ2-6; no reliable D call. With 0 bases removed from V and 0 bases from J, the gap between germline ends came to 9 bases. The CDR3 totals 17 residues. Germline-derived CDR1 and CDR2 are LNHNV and YYDKDF (reference sequence). CDR3 amino acids: CATSRDLSLSGANVLTF. The DNA for the CDR3 is TGTGCCACCAGCAGAGATCTCAGCCTCTCTGGGGCCAACGTCCTGACTTTC.

The genes are TRBV25-1 and TRBJ1-1; maybe TRBD1 (6 bases). The V gene lost 3 bases and the J gene lost 4 bases, with 12 bases spanning the gap. The V gene's germline CDR1 is MGHDK and CDR2 SYGVNS. The CDR3 length is 14 residues. The CDR3, as DNA: TGTGCCAGCAGTGACGGACAGAGAAGCACTGAAGCTTTCTTT. It is translated as CASSDGQRSTEAFF. The full variable domain, completed using reference TRBV25-1 and TRBJ1-1, is EADIYQTPRYLVIGTGKKITLECSQTMGHDKMYWYQQDPGMELHLIHYSYGVNSTEKGDLSSESTVSRIRTEHFPLTLESARPSHTSQYLCASSDGQRSTEAFFGQGTRLTVV.